These 11 T cell receptor beta chains were sequenced from one sample in a study of T cell repertoires in cytomegalovirus infection. Via MiXCR, TCRdb re-called the reads, giving one row per CDR3 protein. The repertoire holds some 600,000 distinct CDR3 sequences, with 20% to 25% as singletons. What was sequenced was CD8+ T cells from PBMCs. Every receptor here comes from a human donor in good health (CMV status not recorded). Some clones in this sample may be carry-over from other donors' samples.

The rearrangement joins TRBV20-1 to TRBJ2-7; the D gene is possibly TRBD1 (5 bases). Germline CDR1 is DFQATT and CDR2 is SNEGSKA (reference sequence). This CDR3 region has 12 residues. Trimming cost V 0 bases and J 3 bases, with 6 bases left between them. The CDR3 region has the DNA TGCAGTGCTAGAGATCAGGGCTACGAGCAGTACTTC. It yields the protein CSARDQGYEQYF.

The chain recombines TRBV19 with TRBJ1-1; D may be TRBD1 (5 bases). V was shortened by 1 base and J by 0 bases, with 12 bases between the two germline ends. The germline V gene has CDR1 LNHDA and CDR2 SQIVND (reference sequence). The CDR3 loop spans 16 amino acids. CDR3 in amino acids: CASSIVGDGMNTEAFF. The CDR3 DNA sequence: TGTGCCAGTAGTATAGTCGGGGACGGCATGAACACTGAAGCTTTCTTT.

Turning to this clonotype: A much larger clone is a single base away; this may be a read error. V gene TRBV7-4 combines with J gene TRBJ1-2; 7 nucleotides match TRBD1. Germline assignment: CDR1 SGHVT and CDR2 SQSDAQ. This CDR3 has 15 residues. As DNA, the CDR3 is TGTGCCGGCAGCCCACTAGCCAGGGGGGACTATGGCTACACCTTC. Translation: CAGSPLARGDYGYTF.

V is TRBV7-9 and J is TRBJ1-1; 7 bases are shared with TRBD1. The germline V gene has CDR1 SEHNR and CDR2 FQNEAQ (reference sequence). The junction had 8 bases not matched to a gene; V was cut back by 5 bases and J by 5 bases. This CDR3 has 14 amino acids. The CDR3 region is CASSLTGQFTEAFF. The CDR3 DNA is TGTGCCAGCAGCCTGACGGGACAGTTTACTGAAGCTTTCTTT.

V gene TRBV6-5 combines with J gene TRBJ2-2, with 7 bases lining up with TRBD2. V trimming: 7 bases; J trimming: 1 base; junction bases outside the gene matches: 6. The CDR3 is made up of 15 amino acids. Germline CDR1 and CDR2: MNHEY and SVGAGI. Here the CDR3 reads CASTTIAGNTGELFF. CDR3 sequence (DNA): TGTGCCAGCACCACAATAGCGGGGAACACCGGGGAGCTGTTTTTT.

The rearrangement joins TRBV20-1 to TRBJ2-1; TRBD2 aligns across 7 bases. Trimming at V came to 3 bases and at J to 9 bases, leaving 14 bases not matched to a gene. Germline assignment: CDR1 DFQATT and CDR2 SNEGSKA (reference sequence). This CDR3 spans 15 amino acids. CDR3 coding DNA: TGCAGTGCTAGGGCCACTGGGGGTCTAGCGGCTGAGCAGTTCTTC. Translation gives CSARATGGLAAEQFF.

In this sample, this clonotype turned up many times. The CDR3 here is CASSQPQLVGGYNEQFF. CDR3 nucleotide sequence: TGTGCCAGCAGCCAACCCCAACTAGTGGGGGGGTACAATGAGCAGTTCTTC. The rearrangement links TRBV5-6 to TRBJ2-1; 7 nucleotides match TRBD2. This CDR3 is built from 17 residues. V lost 4 bases and J lost 4; bases outside the gene matches: 14. Looked up from germline, CDR1 is SGHDT and CDR2 is YYEEEE.

This clonotype was seen once. This chain connects TRBV27 to TRBJ1-2; D possibly corresponds to TRBD1 (5 bases). This CDR3 region has 16 residues. V was trimmed by 6 bases and J by 4 bases, leaving 21 bases between them. Germline loops: CDR1 MNHEY, CDR2 SMNVEV (reference sequence). The CDR3 DNA sequence: TGTGCCAGCAGCCTAATCGGGGCTCAGACGGGCTATGGCTACACCTTC. The encoded protein is CASSLIGAQTGYGYTF.

This clonotype was detected a few times. The chain links TRBV6-2 or TRBV6-3 to TRBJ2-7; D unclear. This CDR3 has 13 amino acids. Germline CDR1 MNHEY, CDR2 SVGEGT. V was pared by 2 bases and J by 1 base, with 6 bases between. The chain's CDR3 is CASSYGASYEQYV. The CDR3 nucleotides are TGTGCCAGCAGTTACGGAGCGTCCTACGAGCAGTACGTC.

This clonotype came up a few times. This chain uses TRBV7-6 with TRBJ2-4; the D is unclear. Trimming removed 2 bases at V and 1 base at J, with 12 bases between. This CDR3 has 16 residues. CDR1 and CDR2 from the germline V gene are SGHVS and FNYEAQ. The CDR3: CASSLLRLGAKNIQYF. The CDR3 DNA reads as TGTGCCAGCAGCTTACTCCGTTTGGGGGCCAAAAACATTCAGTACTTC.

The sample holds many counts of this clonotype. V gene TRBV7-2 combines with J gene TRBJ1-2, with a tentative D call TRBD1 (6 bases). V lost 6 bases to trimming and J lost 0 bases, with 11 bases between them. Per the germline V gene, CDR1 is SGHTA and CDR2 is FQGNSA. CDR3 size: 14 residues. The CDR3 is CASSSWGPNYGYTF. As DNA, the CDR3 is TGTGCCAGCAGTTCCTGGGGGCCTAACTATGGCTACACCTTC.